This T cell receptor (beta chain) was identified during a study of blood T cell repertoires in COVID-19. This clone was observed once. Clones were sequenced by immunoSEQ multiplex PCR, and TCRdb holds only the in-frame ones, with some missing. The sample carries 360,000 or so clones, over 80% recorded once. The receptor was derived from a woman between 50 and 59 years old who had recovered from COVID-19. The sample was PBMCs or T cells enriched from blood (not recorded which).

Written as DNA, the CDR3 is TGTGCCAGCAGCTTAATTGAAGGCAGGGGAAGAAACACCTTC. Encoded protein: CASSLIEGRGRNTF. This rearrangement joins TRBV7-9 to TRBJ1-2; TRBD1 is a possible D gene (6 bases). The CDR3 has 14 amino acids. V lost 2 bases to trimming and J lost 12 bases, with 19 bases between them. Germline loops: CDR1 SEHNR, CDR2 FQNEAQ (reference sequence).